This section outlines one T cell receptor (beta chain) sequence together with its context. These data originate in a study of cytomegalovirus exposure and HLA in healthy donors. PCR primers comprised 60 Vbeta and 13 Jbeta primers. Data came from immunoSEQ multiplex PCR; TCRdb stores just in-frame clones and leaves some out. Of fewer than 250,000 clones detected, about 86% appear once; the ten largest clones hold around 1.6%. This receptor was taken from a man aged 35-49 years in good health and CMV-seropositive. Sequencing was performed on PBMCs.

This chain's CDR3 is CASSEIQGRNTEAFF. CDR3 DNA: TGTGCCAGCAGTGAAATACAGGGGCGGAACACTGAAGCTTTCTTT. V gene TRBV28 combines with J gene TRBJ1-1; 7 bases agree with TRBD1. V trimming: 5 bases; J trimming: 1 base; junction bases outside the gene matches: 7. In germline, CDR1 is MDHEN, CDR2 SYDVKM. The CDR3 spans 15 residues.